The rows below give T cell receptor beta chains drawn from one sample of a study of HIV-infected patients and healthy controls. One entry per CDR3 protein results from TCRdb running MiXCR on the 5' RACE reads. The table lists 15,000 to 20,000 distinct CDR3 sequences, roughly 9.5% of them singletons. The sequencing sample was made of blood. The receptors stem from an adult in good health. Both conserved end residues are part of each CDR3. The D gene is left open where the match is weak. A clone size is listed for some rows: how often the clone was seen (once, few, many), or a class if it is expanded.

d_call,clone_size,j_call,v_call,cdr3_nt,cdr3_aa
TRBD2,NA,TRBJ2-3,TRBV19,TGTGCCAGTAGTATAGAATCGATAGCGGGAGTCCCAGATACGCAGTATTTT,CASSIESIAGVPDTQYF
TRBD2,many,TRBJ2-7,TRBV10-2,TGCGCCAGCAGTGAGTCGCCGGGAGGAGTTCCCCACGAGCAGTACTTC,CASSESPGGVPHEQYF
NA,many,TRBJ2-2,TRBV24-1,TGTGCCACCAGCCTGGCCGGGAACGGGGAGCTGTTTTTT,CATSLAGNGELFF
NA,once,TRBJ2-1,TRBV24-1,TGTGCCACCAGTGACGGGACCCAATACAATGAGCAGTTCTTC,CATSDGTQYNEQFF
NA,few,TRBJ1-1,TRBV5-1,TGCGCCAGCAGCCCGACAGGACCCAGCATTGAAGCTTTCTTT,CASSPTGPSIEAFF
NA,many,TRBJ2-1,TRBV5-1,TGCGCCAGCAGCCGCGACAATGAGCAGTTCTTC,CASSRDNEQFF
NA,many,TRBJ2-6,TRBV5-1,TGCGCCAGCAGCGGATTACAGGGCTCTGGGGCCAACGTCCTGACTTTC,CASSGLQGSGANVLTF
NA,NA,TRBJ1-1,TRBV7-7,TGTGCCGTATACAGCACGGTGGGCACTGAAGCTTTCTTT,CAVYSTVGTEAFF
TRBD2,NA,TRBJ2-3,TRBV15,TGTGCCACCAGCAGAGATAATTTCCTAGCGGGCCCAACAGATACGCAGTATTTT,CATSRDNFLAGPTDTQYF
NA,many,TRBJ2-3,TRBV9,TGTGCCAGCAGCGTAGATAGGGCCGAGACGCAGTATTTT,CASSVDRAETQYF
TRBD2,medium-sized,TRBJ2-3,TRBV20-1,TGCAGTGCCCAGGGGCAGGCTCCGGGAGGGGATACGCAGTATTTT,CSAQGQAPGGDTQYF
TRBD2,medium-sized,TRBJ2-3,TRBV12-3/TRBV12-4,TGTGCCAGCAGCTCCGGGACTAGCAGCCCTACGCAGTATTTT,CASSSGTSSPTQYF
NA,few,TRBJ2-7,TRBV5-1,TGCGCCAGCAGCCCCGGGACAACAATATCCTACGAGCAGTACTTC,CASSPGTTISYEQYF
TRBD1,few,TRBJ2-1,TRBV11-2,TGTGCCAGCAGGCCTACAGGGGCAATAAATAATGAGCAGTTCTTC,CASRPTGAINNEQFF
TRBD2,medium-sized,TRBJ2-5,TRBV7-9,TGTGCCAGCAGCTCACGACTAGCCTCAGAGACCCAGTACTTC,CASSSRLASETQYF
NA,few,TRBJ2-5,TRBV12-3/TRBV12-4,TGTGCCAGCAGTTTGACGACCCTAGGGTCAGAGACCCAGTACTTC,CASSLTTLGSETQYF
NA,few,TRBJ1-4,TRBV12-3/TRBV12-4,TGTGCCAGCACTCAAGGGACTATATATGGAAAACTGTTTTTT,CASTQGTIYGKLFF
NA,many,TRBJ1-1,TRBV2,TGTGCCAGCAGACCCACCGACAGCTATACTGAAGCTTTCTTT,CASRPTDSYTEAFF
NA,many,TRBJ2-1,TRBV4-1,TGCGCCAGCAGCTTGAGCGGCAGGGGCTACAATGAGCAGTTCTTC,CASSLSGRGYNEQFF
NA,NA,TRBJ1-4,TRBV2,TGTGCCAGCAGTGTGCGTGGGGGAAATGAAAAACTGTTTTTT,CASSVRGGNEKLFF
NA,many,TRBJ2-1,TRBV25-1,TGTGCCAGCAGTGGAGGACGTCTGTTTACCTACAATGAGCAGTTCTTC,CASSGGRLFTYNEQFF
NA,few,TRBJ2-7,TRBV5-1,TGCGCCAGCAGCTCAGGGGACGTTTCCTACGAGCAGTACTTC,CASSSGDVSYEQYF
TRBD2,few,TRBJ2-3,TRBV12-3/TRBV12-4,TGTGCCAGCAGAATCGGGACTAGCGGCACAGATACGCAGTATTTT,CASRIGTSGTDTQYF
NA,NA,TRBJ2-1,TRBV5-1,TGCGCCAGCAGCTTGGTCGGCGGGACCGGCAATGAGCAGTTCTTC,CASSLVGGTGNEQFF
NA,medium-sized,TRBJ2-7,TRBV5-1,TGCGCCAGCAGCTTTGCATGGGGGAACTACGAGCAGTACTTC,CASSFAWGNYEQYF
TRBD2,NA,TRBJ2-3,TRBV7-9,TGTGCCAGCAGCCCAGTGACTAGCGGCACAGATACGCAGTATTTT,CASSPVTSGTDTQYF
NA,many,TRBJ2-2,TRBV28,TGTGCCAGCAGTCCCCCAACCGGGGAGCTGTTTTTT,CASSPPTGELFF
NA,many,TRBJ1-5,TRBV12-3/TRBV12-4,TGTGCCAGCAGTTTAGCGGGCAATCAGCCCCAGCATTTT,CASSLAGNQPQHF
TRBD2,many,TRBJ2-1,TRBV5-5,TGTGCCAGCAGCTCCGGCGGCGGGAGGGCGTACAATGAGCAGTTCTTC,CASSSGGGRAYNEQFF
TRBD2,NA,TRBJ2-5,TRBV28,TGTGCCAGCAGTTCCTCGGCAGCGGGAGTCGAGACCCAGTACTTC,CASSSSAAGVETQYF
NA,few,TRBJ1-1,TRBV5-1,TGCGCCAGCAGCTTACCTATGAACACTGAAGCTTTCTTT,CASSLPMNTEAFF
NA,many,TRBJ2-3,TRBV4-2,TGTGCCAGCAGCCCCGAAACACGGTCAAATACGCAGTATTTT,CASSPETRSNTQYF
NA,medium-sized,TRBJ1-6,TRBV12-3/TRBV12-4,TGTGCCAGCAGCCCCGGGTTGGTCAGGGGATCACCCCTCCACTTT,CASSPGLVRGSPLHF
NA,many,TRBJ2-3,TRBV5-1,TGCGCCAGCAGTCCCGGACAAGTGGATACGCAGTATTTT,CASSPGQVDTQYF
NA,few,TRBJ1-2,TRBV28,TGTGCCAGCACTCCGACAGTCAACTATGGCTACACCTTC,CASTPTVNYGYTF
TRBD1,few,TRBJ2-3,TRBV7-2,TGTGCCAGCAGCTCTCCCGACAGGGGATACACAGATACGCAGTATTTT,CASSSPDRGYTDTQYF
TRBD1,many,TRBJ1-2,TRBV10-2,TGCGCCAGCAGTGAAGGGGGCTCAAACTATGGCTACACCTTC,CASSEGGSNYGYTF
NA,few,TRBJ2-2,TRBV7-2,TGTGCCAGCAGCTTGCTGTGGGGAGACACCGGGGAGCTGTTTTTT,CASSLLWGDTGELFF
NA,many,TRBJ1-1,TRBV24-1,TGTGCCACCAGTGACAATGGACGGACCACTGAAGCTTTCTTT,CATSDNGRTTEAFF
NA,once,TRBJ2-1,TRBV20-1,TGCAGTGCTAGACTCGCAGTGATACCCTACAATGAGCAGTTCTTC,CSARLAVIPYNEQFF
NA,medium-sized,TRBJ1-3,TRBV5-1,TGCGCCAGCAGCTTGGCGGTAGGCTCTGGAAACACCATATATTTT,CASSLAVGSGNTIYF
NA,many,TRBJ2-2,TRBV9,TGTGCCAGCAGCCCGACTCTCCTTGACACCGGGGAGCTGTTTTTT,CASSPTLLDTGELFF
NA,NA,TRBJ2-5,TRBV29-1,TGCAGCGTTGAGGCATTGCGGGGTCAAGAGACCCAGTACTTC,CSVEALRGQETQYF
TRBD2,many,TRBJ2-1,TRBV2,TGTGCCAGCAGAGATCTAGCGGGAAGTTTTATTGAGCAGTTCTTC,CASRDLAGSFIEQFF
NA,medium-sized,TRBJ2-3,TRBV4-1,TGCGCCAGCAGCCAACTTGGACTACTCACAGATACGCAGTATTTT,CASSQLGLLTDTQYF
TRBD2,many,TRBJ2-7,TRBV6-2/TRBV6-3,TGTGCCAGCAGTGACCCCGGACTAGCGGGAAACTACGAGCAGTACTTC,CASSDPGLAGNYEQYF
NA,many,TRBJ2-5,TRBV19,TGTGCCAGTAGTCCTCTGGGGTCCACGAGCCAAGAGACCCAGTACTTC,CASSPLGSTSQETQYF
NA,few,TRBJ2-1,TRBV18,TGTGCCAGCTCACCGGTCCAAACAGGGTTCTACAATGAGCAGTTCTTC,CASSPVQTGFYNEQFF
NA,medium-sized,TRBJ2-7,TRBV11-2,TGTGCCAGCAGCCAGGCGGGACTGAGATACGAGCAGTACTTC,CASSQAGLRYEQYF
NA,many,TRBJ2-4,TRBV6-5,TGTGCCAGCAGTTACTTAGGACGAGGGGGAAACATTCAGTACTTC,CASSYLGRGGNIQYF
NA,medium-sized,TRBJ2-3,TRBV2,TGTGCCAGCAGGTCAGGGATGGTGACAGATACGCAGTATTTT,CASRSGMVTDTQYF
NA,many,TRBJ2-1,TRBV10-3,TGTGCCATCAGGTCCTTGGAGAATGAGCAGTTCTTC,CAIRSLENEQFF
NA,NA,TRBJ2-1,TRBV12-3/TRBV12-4,TGTGCCAGCCTAAGCTCCGGGACTGGTGACAATGAGCAGTTCTTC,CASLSSGTGDNEQFF
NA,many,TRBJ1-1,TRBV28,TGTGCCAGCAAATTGGGGGTGAACACTGAAGCTTTCTTT,CASKLGVNTEAFF
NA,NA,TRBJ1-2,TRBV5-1,TGCGCCAGCAGCTTGGGAGCTAACTATGGCTACACCTTC,CASSLGANYGYTF
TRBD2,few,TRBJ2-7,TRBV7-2,TGTGCCAGCAGCCCATCAGGACTAGCGGGAGGGTCCTACGAGCAGTACTTC,CASSPSGLAGGSYEQYF
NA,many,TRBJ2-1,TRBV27,TGTGCCAGCACCTTGGATAGCTCCTACAATGAGCAGTTCTTC,CASTLDSSYNEQFF
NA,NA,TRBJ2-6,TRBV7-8,TGTGCCAGCAGCCTGGACCCCACAACCTCCTCTGGGGCCAACGTCCTGACTTTC,CASSLDPTTSSGANVLTF
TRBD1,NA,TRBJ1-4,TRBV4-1,TGCGCCAGCAGCCAAGTGGGGACAGGGGGAAATGAAAAACTGTTTTTT,CASSQVGTGGNEKLFF